This T cell receptor (beta chain) was sequenced in a study of cytomegalovirus exposure and HLA in healthy donors. As for the study in general: A prior study identified roughly 110 million unique TCR beta sequences from about 179 million T cells. An early release of data contained approximately 85 million unique TCRs, which came from HLA-typed donors.

Per the germline V gene, CDR1 is MNHEY and CDR2 is SVGAGI. The CDR3 covers 15 residues. The PCR ran on 60 Vbeta and 13 Jbeta primers. The data were produced by immunoSEQ multiplex PCR, yet TCRdb's version contains in-frame clones alone and is incomplete. The sample table includes approximately 130,000 clones. Healthy bone marrow donors made up the cohort. The sequence was collected from a woman aged 60-75 years in good health and CMV-seronegative. The V and J genes are TRBV6-5 and TRBJ2-5; 11 bases agree with TRBD1. Gene TRBJ2-7 matches the end of the DNA better, so the J call may be wrong. The sample consisted of PBMCs. DNA of the CDR3: TGTGCCAGCAGTTACGGCGGGACAGGGGGGTACGAGCAGTACTTC. It yields the protein CASSYGGTGGYEQYF.